This entry lists 9 T cell receptor beta chains sequenced from one sample in a study of blood T cell repertoires in COVID-19. The protocol was immunoSEQ multiplex PCR, while the TCRdb copy is restricted to in-frame clones and leaves out a portion. The top ten hold 4% of the sample, which has 50,000 to 55,000 clones, more than 75% seen once. The sequencing sample was made of peripheral blood. The receptors derive from a man aged 50 to 60 with acute or convalescent COVID-19.

This sequence joins TRBV5-6 and TRBJ2-1, with unresolved D. The CDR3 sequence is 12 residues long. V was pared by 2 bases and J by 4 bases, with 4 bases between. Germline V lookup: CDR1 SGHDT, CDR2 YYEEEE. CDR3 sequence: CASSFVYNEQFF. The DNA of the CDR3 is TGTGCCAGCAGCTTCGTTTACAATGAGCAGTTCTTC.

This clone was observed a single time. Other DNA sequences in the same sample also yield this CDR3. The J gene is TRBJ2-4, the V gene TRBV11-3, with TRBD1 matching over 9 bases. J lost 1 base, V lost 1 base, and 2 bases had no gene match. Germline assignment: CDR1 SGHNT and CDR2 YENEEA. This CDR3 comprises 16 residues. CDR3 loop: CASSLGGTGAKNIQYF. The CDR3 bases are TGTGCCAGCAGCTTAGGTGGGACAGGGGCCAAAAACATTCAGTACTTC.

This sequence joins TRBV7-6 and TRBJ2-3; no definite D call. V was pared by 0 bases and J by 0 bases, with 10 bases between. Germline V gene lookup returns CDR1 SGHVS and CDR2 FNYEAQ. This CDR3 contains 16 residues. The CDR3 spells CASSLAVGESTDTQYF. The CDR3 nucleotides read TGTGCCAGCAGCTTAGCTGTCGGAGAGAGCACAGATACGCAGTATTTT.

The chain recombines TRBV12-3 or TRBV12-4 with TRBJ1-5; 8 bases line up with TRBD1. The CDR3 has 13 residues. The V gene end was trimmed by 6 bases and the J gene end by 7 bases; junction bases not matched to a gene: 5. CDR3 region: CASSLGQGQPQHF. The CDR3 DNA reads as TGTGCCAGCAGCCTCGGACAGGGACAGCCCCAGCATTTT.

J is TRBJ1-3 and V is TRBV4-2, with a weak D call TRBD1 (6 bases). V lost 1 base and J 0 bases, leaving 13 bases between the germline ends. The germline V gene encodes CDR1 LGHNA and CDR2 YNFKEQ. The CDR3 has 17 residues. The CDR3 DNA is TGTGCCAGCAGCCAAGCCCCGGGACATAACTCTGGAAACACCATATATTTT. Its protein is CASSQAPGHNSGNTIYF.

The V call is TRBV15, the J call TRBJ2-1; possible D gene TRBD2, 6 bases. The germline V gene encodes CDR1 LNHNV and CDR2 YYDKDF (reference sequence). The CDR3 runs to 15 residues. The V and J ends lost 5 bases and 8 bases respectively, with 19 bases between them. The CDR3 loop reads CATSPRTGVLDEQFF. The CDR3 DNA is TGTGCCACCAGCCCCCGAACGGGAGTTCTCGATGAGCAGTTCTTC.

V is TRBV6-5 and J is TRBJ1-1, with 10 bases aligning to TRBD1. V dropped 6 bases and J dropped 5; count of bases not matched to a gene: 9. Germline CDR1 MNHEY, CDR2 SVGAGI. This CDR3 region has 15 residues. This CDR3 is CASSHRQGAKTEAFF. As DNA, the CDR3 is TGTGCCAGCAGCCACCGACAGGGGGCGAAAACTGAAGCTTTCTTT.

This clone was seen a handful of times. The V call is TRBV2, the J call TRBJ1-5; D call uncertain. The CDR3 runs 14 residues. Germline V gene sequence: CDR1 SNHLY, CDR2 FYNNEI. V lost 3 bases, J lost 0 bases, and 6 bases lay in between. In nucleotides, the CDR3 is TGTGCCAGCAGTGAGGGAGATAGCAATCAGCCCCAGCATTTT. This translates into CASSEGDSNQPQHF.

The chain employs TRBV5-1 and TRBJ2-5, with TRBD2 identical over 8 bases. CDR1 and CDR2 (germline): SGHRS, YFSETQ. This CDR3 comprises 14 residues. V dropped 0 bases and J dropped 6; count of bases not matched to a gene: 4. CDR3 DNA: TGCGCCAGCAGCTTGGGGACTAGCCTCCAGACCCAGTACTTC. Encoded protein: CASSLGTSLQTQYF.